The 17 T cell receptor beta chains below come from one sample, sequenced in a study of blood T cell repertoires in COVID-19. Profiled with immunoSEQ multiplex PCR; TCRdb holds only in-frame clones, not every one. The sample yields about 300,000 clones, 89% seen once. Sequencing was done on a sample of PBMCs or T cells enriched from blood (not recorded which). Receptors originate from a middle-aged woman who had recovered from COVID-19.

V and J are TRBV2 and TRBJ1-5; TRBD1 matches 8 bases. The V segment lost 5 bases and the J segment 2 bases; nucleotides outside the gene matches: 8. Germline-derived CDR1 and CDR2 are SNHLY and FYNNEI. The CDR3 loop spans 16 amino acids. The CDR3 reads CASSRDQQGGNQPQHF. CDR3 DNA sequence: TGTGCCAGCAGTCGAGACCAACAGGGGGGCAATCAGCCCCAGCATTTT.

This CDR3 reads CASSLALTGQNSNQPQHF. In DNA, the CDR3 is TGTGCCAGCAGCTTGGCTTTGACAGGGCAAAATAGCAATCAGCCCCAGCATTTT. The chain joins TRBV5-8 to TRBJ1-5; 7 nucleotides match TRBD1. CDR1 is SGHTS and CDR2 is YDEGEE in the germline V gene. The CDR3 sequence is 18 residues long. The J segment lost 0 bases and the V segment lost 0 bases, leaving 9 bases of the junction unmatched.

The chain couples TRBV7-9 to TRBJ2-1, with 7 nucleotides matching TRBD2. The CDR3 loop spans 13 amino acids. The germline CDR1 and CDR2 sequences are SEHNR and FQNEAQ (reference sequence). After removal of 3 bases from V and 7 bases from J, the junction contained 3 bases not matched to a gene. The CDR3 protein is CASSLGLPNEQFF. DNA for the CDR3: TGTGCCAGCAGCTTGGGACTACCGAATGAGCAGTTCTTC.

A single count supports this clone. This chain connects TRBV18 to TRBJ1-1; perhaps TRBD1 as D (5 bases). The germline CDR1 and CDR2 sequences are KGHSH and LQKENI. The V gene lost 4 bases and the J gene lost 8 bases, with 11 bases spanning the gap. This CDR3 contains 12 residues. The CDR3 DNA is TGTGCCAGCTCACTACAGGCTCGAGAAGCTTTCTTT. It yields the protein CASSLQAREAFF. Based on the CDR3 plus reference TRBV18 and TRBJ1-1, the full variable domain is NAGVMQNPRHLVRRRGQEARLRCSPMKGHSHVYWYRQLPEEGLKFMVYLQKENIIDESGMPKERFSAEFPKEGPSILRIQQVVRGDSAAYFCASSLQAREAFFGQGTRLTVV.

The V and J genes are TRBV19 and TRBJ2-3; possibly TRBD2 for D (5 bases). Per the germline V gene, CDR1 is LNHDA and CDR2 is SQIVND (reference sequence). CDR3 length: 14 amino acids. The V end was cut by 5 bases, the J end by 2 bases, with 11 bases between. CDR3 amino acids: CASSQSRDTDTQYF. In nucleotides, the CDR3 is TGTGCCAGTAGTCAGTCCCGGGACACAGATACGCAGTATTTT.

The V gene is TRBV7-2, the J gene TRBJ1-2; perhaps TRBD1 as D (6 bases). CDR1 and CDR2 from the germline V gene are SGHTA and FQGNSA. This CDR3 has 15 residues. Trimming stripped 1 base from V and 5 bases from J, with 14 bases between. CDR3 residues: CASSLENRVGYGYTF. CDR3 nucleotide sequence: TGTGCCAGCAGCTTAGAGAACAGGGTTGGATATGGCTACACCTTC. The full variable domain, its missing parts supplied by reference TRBV7-2 and TRBJ1-2, is GAGVSQSPSNKVTEKGKDVELRCDPISGHTALYWYRQSLGQGLEFLIYFQGNSAPDKSGLPSDRFSAERTGGSVSTLTIQRTQQEDSAVYLCASSLENRVGYGYTFGSGTRLTVV.

V is TRBV4-3 and J is TRBJ1-4; D not resolved. V was trimmed by 0 bases and J by 0 bases, leaving 14 bases between them. This CDR3 spans 18 amino acids. The V gene's germline CDR1 is LGHNA and CDR2 YSLEER. In DNA, the CDR3 is TGCGCCAGCAGCCAAGACGGTAGAGGAGCGGCAACTAATGAAAAACTGTTTTTT. Encoded protein: CASSQDGRGAATNEKLFF.

This clone appeared a few times. V is TRBV30 and J is TRBJ1-6; tentatively, D is TRBD1 (5 bases). This CDR3 spans 15 amino acids. V lost 2 bases and J lost 7, with 15 bases in between. The germline V gene encodes CDR1 GTSNPN and CDR2 SVGIG (reference sequence). The chain's CDR3 is CAWSRGNPTNSPLHF. CDR3 nucleotide sequence: TGTGCCTGGAGTCGGGGGAACCCAACGAATTCACCCCTCCACTTT. Full variable domain (rest looked up from reference TRBV30 and TRBJ1-6): SQTIHQWPATLVQPVGSPLSLECTVEGTSNPNLYWYRQAAGRGLQLLFYSVGIGQISSEVPQNLSASRPQDRQFILSSKKLLLSDSGFYLCAWSRGNPTNSPLHFGNGTRLTVT.

This clone was observed a few times. The genes are TRBV4-1 and TRBJ2-2; 9 bases map to TRBD2. Unmatched junction bases numbered 8, after V lost 1 base and J lost 2 bases. Per the germline V gene, CDR1 is MGHRA and CDR2 is YSYEKL. CDR3 length equals 18 residues. The CDR3 region is CASSQGPLAGANTGELFF. The CDR3 nucleotides are TGCGCCAGCAGCCAAGGGCCACTAGCGGGCGCAAACACCGGGGAGCTGTTTTTT.

This clone showed up just once. J is TRBJ2-3 and V is TRBV9; D call uncertain. Germline assignment: CDR1 SGDLS and CDR2 YYNGEE. The CDR3 runs to 12 residues. The germline V and J ends were trimmed by 3 bases and 4 bases, with 6 bases remaining between them. CDR3 nucleotide sequence: TGTGCCAGCAGCGACCGGGCAGATACGCAGTATTTT. Amino acids: CASSDRADTQYF.

The chain carries TRBV5-1 and TRBJ2-7; TRBD1 matches at 9 bases. Trimming cost V 1 base and J 5 bases; bases outside gene matches: 1. CDR1 SGHRS and CDR2 YFSETQ come from the germline V gene. The CDR3 extends over 13 amino acids. The CDR3 region is CASSLRDRDEQYF. The DNA for the CDR3 is TGCGCCAGCAGCTTGAGGGACAGGGACGAGCAGTACTTC.

The CDR3 DNA sequence: TGTGCCATCTTCCTGACAGCCCTCTATGGCTACACCTTC. The encoded protein is CAIFLTALYGYTF. This chain uses TRBV6-5 with TRBJ1-2, with TRBD1 as a possible D gene (5 bases). The CDR3 is 13 residues long. Germline V gene sequence: CDR1 MNHEY, CDR2 SVGAGI. Trimming stripped 10 bases from V and 4 bases from J, with 16 bases between.

V is TRBV18 and J is TRBJ1-6; D ambiguous. The CDR3 consists of 16 residues. Germline V CDR1 and CDR2: KGHSH, LQKENI. Between the trimmed V and J ends, which lost 4 bases and 7 bases, there was a span of 17 bases. CDR3 coding DNA: TGTGCCAGCTCACTATTGGAGGGCGTGAAGAATTCACCCCTCCACTTT. This codes for CASSLLEGVKNSPLHF.

This chain links TRBV10-3 with TRBJ1-1; 8 bases align to TRBD1. Germline V gene sequence: CDR1 ENHRY, CDR2 SYGVKD. This CDR3 region has 14 residues. Germline trimming cut 7 bases from V and 1 base from J; bases unmatched to any gene: 5. The CDR3 coding sequence is TGTGCCATCAAATCGACAGGGGAGAACACTGAAGCTTTCTTT. As protein: CAIKSTGENTEAFF.

This clone was observed once. The V gene is TRBV3-1 (or the pseudogene TRBV3-2), the J gene TRBJ1-2, with 9 bases that match TRBD1. The CDR3 length is 16 residues. Germline V gene data show CDR1 as LGHDT and CDR2 as YNNKEL (reference sequence). J lost 1 base, V lost 3 bases, and 6 bases had no gene match. This CDR3 is CASSQAGQGSNYGYTF. CDR3 sequence (DNA): TGTGCCAGCAGCCAGGCAGGACAGGGGAGTAACTATGGCTACACCTTC.

This rearrangement joins TRBV6-5 to TRBJ2-7, with a tentative D call TRBD2 (6 bases). Per the germline V gene, CDR1 is MNHEY and CDR2 is SVGAGI. The CDR3 has 14 amino acids. V was trimmed by 1 base and J by 2 bases, leaving 9 bases between them. The CDR3 protein is CASSYLGGTYEQYF. DNA of the CDR3: TGTGCCAGCAGTTACTTGGGCGGGACCTACGAGCAGTACTTC.

The V gene is TRBV2, the J gene TRBJ2-5, with D possibly being TRBD2 (5 bases). Germline V gene lookup returns CDR1 SNHLY and CDR2 FYNNEI. V gave up 6 bases and J gave up 4 bases, with 12 bases separating them. The CDR3 covers 13 residues. The chain's CDR3 is CASRVAGVETQYF. Written as DNA, the CDR3 is TGTGCCAGCAGGGTCGCGGGTGTAGAGACCCAGTACTTC.